This TCR beta chain originates from a study of cytomegalovirus exposure and HLA in healthy donors. J was trimmed by 7 bases and V by 4 bases; bases with no gene match: 4. Germline V gene data show CDR1 as LGHNA and CDR2 as YNFKEQ. This CDR3 is 13 amino acids long. This PCR relied on a set of 60 Vbeta primers and 13 Jbeta primers. Profiling relied on immunoSEQ multiplex PCR, and the TCRdb table lists in-frame clones only, not all of them. The sample lists around 140,000 clones; about two thirds were seen once. The origin of this receptor is a woman aged 18-29 years in good health and CMV-seronegative. Sequenced sample: PBMCs. The V and J genes are TRBV4-2 and TRBJ1-2, with 9 bases matching TRBD1. The CDR3 region has the DNA TGTGCCAGCAGCCCCTCGGACAGGGGTGGCTACACCTTC. The encoded protein is CASSPSDRGGYTF.